These 22 T cell receptor beta chains originate from one sample sequenced in a study of blood T cell repertoires in COVID-19. The assay was immunoSEQ multiplex PCR, and TCRdb's table has in-frame clones only and misses some. Here the sample spans fewer than 450,000 clones, over 75% being singletons. The sample comprised PBMCs or T cells enriched from blood (not recorded which). These receptor sequences come from a woman aged 25 to 45 who had recovered from COVID-19.

The chain combines TRBV25-1 with TRBJ2-7; TRBD1 matches 11 bases. Germline trimming cut 1 base from V and 6 bases from J; bases unmatched to any gene: 5. The CDR3 sequence is 15 residues long. Germline CDR1 and CDR2: MGHDK and SYGVNS. CDR3 protein: CASSEFGQGAPEQYF. The CDR3, as DNA: TGTGCCAGCAGTGAATTTGGACAGGGGGCGCCCGAGCAGTACTTC.

The gene calls are TRBV6-5 and TRBJ1-2; TRBD1 agrees at 8 bases. The CDR3 loop spans 13 amino acids. Per germline, CDR1 MNHEY and CDR2 SVGAGI. Trimming cost V 7 bases and J 5 bases; bases outside gene matches: 6. CDR3 bases: TGTGCCAGCAATCCGGGACAGGCGTATGGCTACACCTTC. Protein sequence: CASNPGQAYGYTF.

This rearrangement joins TRBV5-5 to TRBJ1-6, with 8 bases identical to TRBD1. Germline CDR1 is SGHKS and CDR2 is YYEKEE (reference sequence). The CDR3 loop spans 15 amino acids. The V and J ends lost 4 bases and 6 bases, in that order; junction bases with no gene match: 6. The CDR3 region is CASSVRTGPNSPLHF. The CDR3 region has the DNA TGTGCCAGCAGCGTCCGGACAGGGCCTAATTCACCCCTCCACTTT.

The V gene is TRBV4-1, the J gene TRBJ1-5, with D unclear. The ends were cut back, 4 bases at V and 5 bases at J, with 9 bases in the middle. Per germline, CDR1 MGHRA and CDR2 YSYEKL. CDR3 length: 13 residues. The DNA for the CDR3 is TGCGCCAGCAGCCCTTCTATTGATCAGCCCCAGCATTTT. It specifies CASSPSIDQPQHF.

The CDR3 loop is CASSFLAGYSYNEQFF. The CDR3, as DNA: TGTGCCAGCAGTTTTTTAGCGGGTTATTCCTACAATGAGCAGTTCTTC. J is TRBJ2-1 and V is TRBV27; 7 bases agree with TRBD2. The CDR3 is 16 residues long. With V trimmed by 3 bases and J by 1 base, 6 bases remained unmatched. Per the germline V gene, CDR1 is MNHEY and CDR2 is SMNVEV (reference sequence).

There are a few counts of this clone. This chain connects TRBV7-9 to TRBJ2-7, with a weak D call TRBD2 (5 bases). Trimming left V 0 bases short and J 2 bases short, with 17 bases between. The germline CDR1 and CDR2 sequences are SEHNR and FQNEAQ (reference sequence). This CDR3 comprises 17 residues. The CDR3 region has the DNA TGTGCCAGCAGCTTAGCAGGTAACCGACTACCTCCCTACGAGCAGTACTTC. Amino acid sequence: CASSLAGNRLPPYEQYF.

This chain links TRBV12-3 or TRBV12-4 with TRBJ2-5, with D possibly TRBD2 on 5 matching bases. The CDR3 is 13 residues long. Trimming removed 6 bases at V and 5 bases at J, with 13 bases between. The CDR3 sequence is CASSRRGEETQYF. CDR3 DNA: TGTGCCAGCAGCAGACGGGGAGAGGAGACCCAGTACTTC.

The chain couples TRBV28 to TRBJ2-1, with 12 bases identical to TRBD1. The junction had 6 bases not matched to a gene; V was cut back by 4 bases and J by 8 bases. The CDR3 extends over 15 amino acids. Germline lookup yields CDR1 MDHEN and CDR2 SYDVKM. In DNA, the CDR3 is TGTGCCAGCAGTTCGGGGACAGGGGGCCGGGATGAGCAGTTCTTC. Translated, it gives CASSSGTGGRDEQFF.

This clone was picked up a small number of times. This chain uses TRBV19 with TRBJ1-3; 7 bases are shared with TRBD1. The CDR3 sequence is 16 residues long. In germline, CDR1 is LNHDA, CDR2 SQIVND (reference sequence). J was trimmed by 0 bases and V by 6 bases; bases with no gene match: 8. Here the CDR3 reads CASSLTGVRSGNTIYF. In DNA, the CDR3 is TGTGCCAGTAGCCTAACAGGGGTACGCTCTGGAAACACCATATATTTT.

This clone was counted once. This sequence joins TRBV10-1 and TRBJ1-2, with D maybe TRBD1 (6 bases). The CDR3 covers 15 residues. V was shortened by 0 bases and J by 0 bases, with 8 bases between the two germline ends. CDR1 is WNHNN and CDR2 is SYGVQD in the germline V gene (reference sequence). CDR3 residues: CASSESGAPNYGYTF. The CDR3 DNA reads TGCGCCAGCAGTGAGTCGGGGGCTCCTAACTATGGCTACACCTTC.

This CDR3 reads CASSFGHMNTEAFF. DNA of the CDR3: TGCGCCAGCAGCTTTGGACACATGAACACTGAAGCTTTCTTT. The J gene is TRBJ1-1, the V gene TRBV5-1; D might be TRBD1 (5 bases). Deletions cut 2 bases from V and 0 bases from J, with 8 bases between. This CDR3 comprises 14 residues. The germline V gene has CDR1 SGHRS and CDR2 YFSETQ.

DNA of the CDR3: TGCGCCAGCAGCTTGGGGCAGGGCCCCGGGGAGCTGTTTTTT. As protein: CASSLGQGPGELFF. The V gene is TRBV5-1, the J gene TRBJ2-2; TRBD1 might be the D (5 bases). Trimming left V 0 bases short and J 6 bases short, with 9 bases between. Germline lookup yields CDR1 SGHRS and CDR2 YFSETQ. The CDR3 is made up of 14 amino acids.

The chain employs TRBV28 and TRBJ1-5; 8 nucleotides match TRBD1. The CDR3 length is 15 residues. J lost 7 bases, V lost 5 bases, and 10 bases had no gene match. Germline assignment: CDR1 MDHEN and CDR2 SYDVKM. In DNA, the CDR3 is TGTGCCAGCAGTCGTCGAACAGGGGGGAGGCAGCCCCAGCATTTT. Translation gives CASSRRTGGRQPQHF.

CDR3 bases: TGTGCCAGCAGTGAAGAGGGGGTAGCGACTGAAGCTTTCTTT. Translated: CASSEEGVATEAFF. The rearrangement links TRBV2 to TRBJ1-1, with D perhaps TRBD1 (6 bases). The germline gives CDR1 SNHLY, CDR2 FYNNEI. V lost 1 base, J lost 5 bases, and 11 bases lay in between. CDR3 length: 14 residues.

Only one count was recorded for this clone. The J gene is TRBJ1-2, the V gene TRBV9; TRBD1 might be the D (6 bases). CDR3 size: 13 residues. Germline-derived CDR1 and CDR2 are SGDLS and YYNGEE. Trimming stripped 5 bases from V and 6 bases from J, with 14 bases between. The DNA of the CDR3 is TGTGCCAGCAGTGAAGCAGGGGCCGATGGCTACACCTTC. As protein: CASSEAGADGYTF.

The chain carries TRBV5-5 and TRBJ1-6; D is unresolved. Germline loops: CDR1 SGHKS, CDR2 YYEKEE (reference sequence). This CDR3 has 18 amino acids. The V and J ends lost 0 bases and 0 bases respectively, with 13 bases between them. CDR3 protein: CASSLAFSGSSYNSPLHF. The CDR3 coding sequence is TGTGCCAGCAGCTTGGCCTTCTCCGGGAGCTCCTATAATTCACCCCTCCACTTT. Full variable domain (outside the CDR3, taken from reference TRBV5-5 and TRBJ1-6): DAGVTQSPTHLIKTRGQQVTLRCSPISGHKSVSWYQQVLGQGPQFIFQYYEKEERGRGNFPDRFSARQFPNYSSELNVNALLLGDSALYLCASSLAFSGSSYNSPLHFGNGTRLTVT.

The chain has TRBV2 and TRBJ1-6; TRBD1 matches at 7 bases. The CDR3 runs to 14 residues. Trimming at V came to 3 bases and at J to 8 bases, leaving 4 bases not matched to a gene. The germline CDR1 and CDR2 sequences are SNHLY and FYNNEI. CDR3 region: CASSEQGEDSPLHF. DNA of the CDR3: TGTGCCAGCAGTGAGCAGGGGGAAGATTCACCCCTCCACTTT.

The genes are TRBV19 and TRBJ2-3, with 16 bases aligning to TRBD2. The CDR3 has 17 amino acids. The junction had 5 bases not matched to a gene; V was cut back by 4 bases and J by 4 bases. The germline V gene encodes CDR1 LNHDA and CDR2 SQIVND (reference sequence). CDR3 coding DNA: TGTGCCAGTAGTAAGGGGACTAGCGGGGGGGTCGCAGATACGCAGTATTTT. As protein: CASSKGTSGGVADTQYF.

This clone was observed once. The chain joins TRBV6-2 or TRBV6-3 to TRBJ1-5; D is undetermined. The ends were cut back, 0 bases at V and 5 bases at J, with 11 bases in the middle. The CDR3 loop spans 15 amino acids. CDR1 MNHEY and CDR2 SVGEGT come from the germline V gene. CDR3 loop: CASSYSGRKDQPQHF. CDR3 nucleotide sequence: TGTGCCAGCAGTTACTCAGGGAGGAAGGATCAGCCCCAGCATTTT.

The gene calls are TRBV19 and TRBJ1-6; maybe TRBD1 (6 bases). The germline CDR1 and CDR2 sequences are LNHDA and SQIVND (reference sequence). V was trimmed by 3 bases and J by 7 bases, leaving 7 bases between them. The CDR3 is 13 amino acids. The CDR3 nucleotides read TGTGCCAGTAGTATGGGACACAATTCACCCCTCCACTTT. Protein sequence: CASSMGHNSPLHF.

In its sample, this clone was seen a few times. The chain is built from TRBV4-1 and TRBJ2-7; possible D gene TRBD1, 7 bases. The germline V and J ends were trimmed by 4 bases and 0 bases, with 16 bases remaining between them. The CDR3 is made up of 16 amino acids. Germline CDR1 and CDR2: MGHRA and YSYEKL. The CDR3 protein is CASSRLQGGPSYEQYF. DNA for the CDR3: TGCGCCAGCAGCCGCCTGCAGGGGGGACCCTCCTACGAGCAGTACTTC.

The chain carries TRBV5-4 and TRBJ2-3, with TRBD1 as a possible D gene (6 bases). This CDR3 has 14 amino acids. Trimming took off 3 bases at V and 9 bases at J, with 17 bases between the two ends. Germline V gene lookup returns CDR1 SGHNT and CDR2 YYREEE (reference sequence). CDR3 bases: TGTGCCAGCAGCTCTAAAAACAGGGTAGAGACGCAGTATTTT. This sequence encodes CASSSKNRVETQYF.